Listed here are 31 T cell receptor beta chains from one sample, sequenced in a study of technical replicates of blood from a few donors. Measured with immunoSEQ multiplex PCR; TCRdb has only the in-frame clones, and not every one. The sample lists over 50,000 clones, 80% to 90% occurring once. The sample was PBMCs. The receptors were sampled from a human donor in good health. Some clones in this sample may be carry-over from other donors' samples.

The rearrangement links TRBV28 to TRBJ2-5, with 7 bases identical to TRBD1. CDR1 and CDR2 from the germline V gene are MDHEN and SYDVKM. The CDR3 sequence is 16 residues long. Trimming cost V 5 bases and J 5 bases; bases outside gene matches: 14. The CDR3 DNA follows: TGTGCCAGCAGTCCCTCGACAGGGCCCTGGGTGGAGACCCAGTACTTC. It yields the protein CASSPSTGPWVETQYF.

This clone was recorded once. This chain connects TRBV5-4 to TRBJ1-2; possible D gene TRBD1, 6 bases. The V end was cut by 6 bases, the J end by 8 bases, with 23 bases between. This CDR3 is built from 15 residues. The V gene's germline CDR1 is SGHNT and CDR2 YYREEE (reference sequence). The CDR3 DNA reads TGTGCCAGCACCCAGGGGAGGGCGACGGTTCTAGGCTACACCTTC. This codes for CASTQGRATVLGYTF. Full variable domain (missing parts from reference TRBV5-4 and TRBJ1-2): ETGVTQSPTHLIKTRGQQVTLRCSSQSGHNTVSWYQQALGQGPQFIFQYYREEENGRGNFPPRFSGLQFPNYSSELNVNALELDDSALYLCASTQGRATVLGYTFGSGTRLTVV.

The genes are TRBV6-1 and TRBJ2-5; tentative D call: TRBD1 (6 bases). Germline lookup yields CDR1 MNHNS and CDR2 SASEGT. The CDR3 has 13 residues. Trimming left V 9 bases short and J 5 bases short, with 16 bases between. The CDR3 spells CASRQGSWETQYF. The CDR3 DNA reads as TGTGCCAGTCGGCAGGGGAGTTGGGAGACCCAGTACTTC.

V gene TRBV6-6 combines with J gene TRBJ2-7; D remains unclear. Germline-derived CDR1 and CDR2 are MNHNY and SVGAGI (reference sequence). The CDR3 spans 14 residues. V lost 2 bases and J 0 bases, leaving 8 bases between the germline ends. This chain's CDR3 is CASSYRYSSYEQYF. For the CDR3, the DNA is TGTGCCAGCAGTTACCGCTACAGCTCCTACGAGCAGTACTTC.

The chain employs TRBV5-1 and TRBJ2-5; TRBD1 matches 7 bases. CDR3 length: 16 residues. Looked up from germline, CDR1 is SGHRS and CDR2 is YFSETQ. Trimming cost V 0 bases and J 2 bases; bases outside gene matches: 7. The DNA for the CDR3 is TGCGCCAGCAGCTTGGGTAGGGGGCGTACTCAAGAGACCCAGTACTTC. Translated: CASSLGRGRTQETQYF.

This sequence joins TRBV4-2 and TRBJ2-7; 9 positions match TRBD2. Trimming took 0 bases from V and 6 from J; bases not matched to a gene: 9. This CDR3 spans 16 amino acids. Germline lookup yields CDR1 LGHNA and CDR2 YNFKEQ. Written as DNA, the CDR3 is TGTGCCAGCAGCCAAGAGCTCGCGGGAGGGCCTATCGAGCAGTACTTC. Its translation: CASSQELAGGPIEQYF.

The rearrangement joins TRBV5-4 to TRBJ1-5; 7 bases map to TRBD1. J lost 7 bases, V lost 2 bases, and 9 bases had no gene match. Germline CDR1 SGHNT, CDR2 YYREEE (reference sequence). This CDR3 comprises 15 residues. CDR3 sequence reads: CASSFGTGAGQPQHF. The CDR3 bases are TGTGCCAGCAGCTTCGGAACAGGGGCAGGGCAGCCCCAGCATTTT. The variable domain in full, completed from reference TRBV5-4 and TRBJ1-5, reads ETGVTQSPTHLIKTRGQQVTLRCSSQSGHNTVSWYQQALGQGPQFIFQYYREEENGRGNFPPRFSGLQFPNYSSELNVNALELDDSALYLCASSFGTGAGQPQHFGDGTRLSIL.

The chain employs TRBV7-8 and TRBJ2-1; the D gene is possibly TRBD2 (5 bases). Trimming removed 5 bases at V and 0 bases at J, with 14 bases between. There are 16 residues in the CDR3. Germline CDR1 SGHVS, CDR2 FQNEAQ. The chain's CDR3 is CASSHPGKSSYNEQFF. The CDR3 region has the DNA TGTGCCAGCAGCCATCCCGGGAAGAGCTCCTACAATGAGCAGTTCTTC.

The chain couples TRBV2 to TRBJ2-1; TRBD2 aligns across 11 bases. CDR1 is SNHLY and CDR2 is FYNNEI in the germline V gene. CDR3 size: 14 residues. V was clipped by 6 bases and J by 7 bases; unmatched bases: 5. CDR3 amino acids: CASRATSGVNEQFF. The CDR3 DNA reads TGTGCCAGCAGGGCGACTAGCGGGGTGAATGAGCAGTTCTTC.

This clone has more than one count but fewer than ten. The CDR3 sequence: CASSPGLAGVGEETQYF. CDR3 in DNA: TGTGCCAGCAGCCCGGGACTAGCGGGGGTTGGAGAAGAGACCCAGTACTTC. The chain links TRBV13 to TRBJ2-5, with 14 bases aligning to TRBD2. The CDR3 contains 17 residues. CDR1 and CDR2 from the germline V gene are PRHDT and FYEKMQ (reference sequence). V shed 5 bases, J shed 3 bases, and the junction held 8 bases outside the gene matches. Supplemented by reference TRBV13 and TRBJ2-5, the full variable domain reads AAGVIQSPRHLIKEKRETATLKCYPIPRHDTVYWYQQGPGQDPQFLISFYEKMQSDKGSIPDRFSAQQFSDYHSELNMSSLELGDSALYFCASSPGLAGVGEETQYFGPGTRLLVL.

The chain is built from TRBV6-1 and TRBJ1-2, with 8 bases lining up with TRBD1. V shed 5 bases, J shed 6 bases, and the junction held 2 bases outside the gene matches. The CDR3 spans 12 residues. Germline assignment: CDR1 MNHNS and CDR2 SASEGT. CDR3 sequence (DNA): TGTGCCAGCAGTCCACAGGGGGATGGCTACACCTTC. It encodes CASSPQGDGYTF.

The chain is built from TRBV5-5 and TRBJ2-7, with a tentative D call TRBD1 (6 bases). The germline V and J ends were trimmed by 3 bases and 3 bases, with 16 bases remaining between them. The CDR3 runs 15 residues. CDR1 is SGHKS, CDR2 YYEKEE, per germline (reference sequence). CDR3 nucleotides: TGTGCCAGCAGCTGGGGGCGGATATCCGACTACGAGCAGTACTTC. Translation gives CASSWGRISDYEQYF.

The chain has TRBV11-2 and TRBJ2-7, with 8 positions matching TRBD2. The CDR3 totals 17 residues. J gave up 3 bases and V 1 base, and 11 bases lay outside the gene matches. CDR1 and CDR2 from the germline V gene are SGHAT and FQNNGV. CDR3 sequence: CASSLGGSGTSNYEQYF. The DNA of the CDR3 is TGTGCCAGCAGCTTAGGGGGGTCGGGGACTAGTAACTACGAGCAGTACTTC.

This chain joins TRBV13 and TRBJ2-4, with 9 bases lining up with TRBD2. With V trimmed by 7 bases and J by 3 bases, 13 bases remained unmatched. Germline CDR1 PRHDT, CDR2 FYEKMQ (reference sequence). The CDR3 is made up of 17 amino acids. The chain's CDR3 is CASILGAGGRGKNIQYF. DNA for the CDR3: TGTGCCAGCATCCTGGGGGCGGGAGGGAGGGGCAAAAACATTCAGTACTTC.

This chain connects TRBV5-6 to TRBJ1-2, with 7 bases aligning to TRBD1. Germline V lookup: CDR1 SGHDT, CDR2 YYEEEE. The J segment lost 4 bases and the V segment lost 3 bases, leaving 6 bases of the junction unmatched. The CDR3 covers 14 residues. CDR3 residues: CASSSTGLVYGYTF. CDR3 bases: TGTGCCAGCAGCTCGACAGGGCTAGTCTATGGCTACACCTTC.

In this sample, this clone turned up once. The J gene is TRBJ1-2, the V gene TRBV30; D call uncertain. Trimming pared 5 bases from V and 5 bases from J, leaving 27 bases between. The CDR3 is 17 amino acids. CDR1 is GTSNPN, CDR2 SVGIG, per germline (reference sequence). This chain's CDR3 is CAWYQTTAYLFAYGYTF. The CDR3 DNA sequence: TGTGCCTGGTACCAAACCACCGCTTACCTTTTTGCGTATGGCTACACCTTC. Full variable domain (missing parts from reference TRBV30 and TRBJ1-2): SQTIHQWPATLVQPVGSPLSLECTVEGTSNPNLYWYRQAAGRGLQLLFYSVGIGQISSEVPQNLSASRPQDRQFILSSKKLLLSDSGFYLCAWYQTTAYLFAYGYTFGSGTRLTVV.

The CDR3 region has the DNA TGTGCCAGCAGCGCTTATGTCCGGGAGACAGATACGCAGTATTTT. Protein sequence: CASSAYVRETDTQYF. J is TRBJ2-3 and V is TRBV7-9, with TRBD2 as a possible D gene (6 bases). Trimming cost V 5 bases and J 3 bases, with 15 bases left between them. The germline V gene encodes CDR1 SEHNR and CDR2 FQNEAQ (reference sequence). The CDR3 has 15 residues.

The chain has TRBV30 and TRBJ1-1, with D possibly TRBD1 on 6 matching bases. The germline V gene encodes CDR1 GTSNPN and CDR2 SVGIG (reference sequence). V shed 7 bases and J shed 0 bases, with 12 bases lying between them. The CDR3 sequence is 13 residues long. The CDR3 DNA reads TGTGCCTTGTCGAGGGGGATGAACACTGAAGCTTTCTTT. It codes for CALSRGMNTEAFF.

The chain employs TRBV9 and TRBJ2-3; the D gene is possibly TRBD1 (5 bases). Trimming took off 0 bases at V and 2 bases at J, with 10 bases between the two ends. The CDR3 is made up of 15 amino acids. The germline V gene has CDR1 SGDLS and CDR2 YYNGEE. The CDR3 loop is CASSVEGVATDTQYF. CDR3 coding DNA: TGTGCCAGCAGCGTAGAAGGGGTGGCCACAGATACGCAGTATTTT. The full variable domain, its missing parts supplied by reference TRBV9 and TRBJ2-3, is DSGVTQTPKHLITATGQRVTLRCSPRSGDLSVYWYQQSLDQGLQFLIQYYNGEERAKGNILERFSAQQFPDLHSELNLSSLELGDSALYFCASSVEGVATDTQYFGPGTRLTVL.

The chain links TRBV7-2 to TRBJ2-7, with 8 nucleotides matching TRBD2. CDR3 length: 16 residues. The germline V gene encodes CDR1 SGHTA and CDR2 FQGNSA. After removal of 5 bases from V and 8 bases from J, the junction contained 17 bases not matched to a gene. The CDR3 DNA is TGTGCCAGCAGCCCGGGAGGGGGGGTCTCCTACGTGAAGCAGTACTTC. Translation: CASSPGGGVSYVKQYF.

The V call is TRBV6-6, the J call TRBJ1-5; 7 nucleotides match TRBD1. The CDR3 runs 14 residues. The germline gives CDR1 MNHNY, CDR2 SVGAGI (reference sequence). The trim removed 5 bases at V and 7 bases at J, leaving 8 bases unmatched. CDR3 bases: TGTGCCAGCAGTCGACAGGGTAGGGACCAGCCCCAGCATTTT. Residues: CASSRQGRDQPQHF.

The V gene is TRBV6-1, the J gene TRBJ1-5; D may be TRBD1 (6 bases). This CDR3 contains 16 residues. The ends were cut back, 4 bases at V and 7 bases at J, with 20 bases in the middle. Germline CDR1 reads MNHNS; CDR2 reads SASEGT. CDR3 sequence: CASSAGQDSASQPQHF. The CDR3 nucleotides are TGTGCCAGCAGTGCGGGGCAGGACAGTGCCAGCCAGCCCCAGCATTTT.

The chain uses TRBV7-9 and TRBJ1-5; D not resolved. With 1 base removed from V and 1 base from J, the gap between germline ends came to 14 bases. The germline gives CDR1 SEHNR, CDR2 FQNEAQ (reference sequence). CDR3 length: 17 amino acids. CDR3 loop: CASSLVSNAGSNQPQHF. The CDR3 DNA sequence: TGTGCCAGCAGCTTAGTATCAAATGCAGGAAGCAATCAGCCCCAGCATTTT.

J is TRBJ2-2 and V is TRBV29-1, with D possibly TRBD2 on 6 matching bases. The CDR3 is 14 amino acids. Deletions cut 4 bases from V and 3 bases from J, with 12 bases between. The V gene's germline CDR1 is SQVTM and CDR2 ANQGSEA. CDR3 DNA: TGCAGCGTTGTCCGGGAGTACGACACCGGGGAGCTGTTTTTT. It is translated as CSVVREYDTGELFF.

This rearrangement joins TRBV1 to TRBJ2-2; the table's D call, TRBD2, has no DNA check behind it. TRBV1 has pseudogene status. This CDR3 region has 18 residues. CDR3 protein: CTSSQSKGLAVTNGELFF. Written as DNA, the CDR3 is TGCACCAGCAGCCAATCGAAGGGGCTAGCGGTAACTAACGGGGAGCTGTTTTTT.

The V and J genes are TRBV5-6 and TRBJ1-2, with 9 positions matching TRBD1. V lost 4 bases and J lost 8; bases outside the gene matches: 9. The CDR3 totals 14 residues. Germline V CDR1 and CDR2: SGHDT, YYEEEE. The DNA of the CDR3 is TGTGCCAGCAGCGTACGGGACAGGGAACGCGGCTACACCTTC. It specifies CASSVRDRERGYTF. Filled out from reference TRBV5-6 and TRBJ1-2, the complete variable domain reads DAGVTQSPTHLIKTRGQQVTLRCSPKSGHDTVSWYQQALGQGPQFIFQYYEEEERQRGNFPDRFSGHQFPNYSSELNVNALLLGDSALYLCASSVRDRERGYTFGSGTRLTVV.

This rearrangement joins TRBV7-8 to TRBJ2-3, with 11 nucleotides matching TRBD2. Germline loops: CDR1 SGHVS, CDR2 FQNEAQ. This CDR3 region has 18 residues. The trim removed 2 bases at V and 2 bases at J, leaving 9 bases unmatched. The CDR3 spells CASSLPLGTSGLTDTQYF. DNA for the CDR3: TGTGCCAGCAGCTTACCCCTCGGGACTAGCGGCCTCACAGATACGCAGTATTTT.

This chain connects TRBV7-9 to TRBJ1-6; D is undetermined. This CDR3 contains 15 residues. V lost 5 bases and J 13 bases, leaving 21 bases between the germline ends. Germline lookup yields CDR1 SEHNR and CDR2 FQNEAQ (reference sequence). The CDR3 DNA is TGTGCCAGCAGCCCGACGACATCCCCATGGTCGCCCCTCCACTTT. It specifies CASSPTTSPWSPLHF.

The CDR3 DNA follows: TGTGCCAGCAGTCCACCCGGGACTTTTAAGAATGAGCAGTTCTTC. This translates into CASSPPGTFKNEQFF. This chain uses TRBV27 with TRBJ2-1, with D possibly TRBD2 on 6 matching bases. The V gene lost 5 bases and the J gene lost 7 bases, with 18 bases spanning the gap. The CDR3 sequence is 15 residues long. Per germline, CDR1 MNHEY and CDR2 SMNVEV (reference sequence).

In its sample, this clone was seen once. The chain is built from TRBV6-6 and TRBJ2-7; TRBD2 might be the D (7 bases). The CDR3 sequence is 14 residues long. Germline V gene lookup returns CDR1 MNHNY and CDR2 SVGAGI (reference sequence). Trimming cost V 7 bases and J 6 bases, with 19 bases left between them. The CDR3 sequence: CASTRAGARREQYF. CDR3 DNA sequence: TGTGCCAGCACCAGGGCGGGGGCACGACGCGAGCAGTACTTC.

The CDR3 sequence is CASSPWGTGNEQFF. For the CDR3, the DNA is TGTGCCAGCTCACCATGGGGGACAGGGAATGAGCAGTTCTTC. The V and J genes are TRBV18 and TRBJ2-1, with 9 bases matching TRBD1. The V gene end was trimmed by 2 bases and the J gene end by 7 bases; junction bases not matched to a gene: 3. This CDR3 comprises 14 residues. CDR1 and CDR2 from the germline V gene are KGHSH and LQKENI. Filled out from reference TRBV18 and TRBJ2-1, the complete variable domain reads NAGVMQNPRHLVRRRGQEARLRCSPMKGHSHVYWYRQLPEEGLKFMVYLQKENIIDESGMPKERFSAEFPKEGPSILRIQQVVRGDSAAYFCASSPWGTGNEQFFGPGTRLTVL.